The 4 T cell receptor beta chains given below trace back to one sample, sequenced in a study of CD8+CD57+ T cells in acquired aplastic anemia. Genomic DNA was employed as the template in profiling TCR beta VDJ and CDR3. TCRdb fed the reads into MiXCR, producing one record per CDR3 protein. The table includes 150,000 to 200,000 distinct CDR3 sequences, 64% detected once. The sequenced sample consisted of sorted CD4+, CD8+, or CD8+CD57+ T cells (not recorded which) from PBMCs. The receptors come from a human donor with severe aplastic anemia or a healthy control (not recorded which).

The chain is built from TRBV24-1 and TRBJ2-1, with D hard to call. Germline-derived CDR1 and CDR2 are KGHDR and SFDVKD. CDR3 length equals 14 residues. V was shortened by 7 bases and J by 2 bases, with 11 bases between the two germline ends. The CDR3 sequence: CATSPRGAYNEQFF. Written as DNA, the CDR3 is TGTGCCACCAGCCCCCGAGGAGCCTACAATGAGCAGTTCTTC.

This chain joins TRBV7-6 and TRBJ1-2; possibly TRBD1 for D (6 bases). Germline CDR1 reads SGHVS; CDR2 reads FNYEAQ. V was clipped by 6 bases and J by 8 bases, with 13 bases between them. The CDR3 runs 12 residues. The CDR3 loop is CASSFGGLGYTF. In DNA form, the CDR3 reads TGTGCCAGCAGTTTCGGGGGGCTCGGCTACACCTTC.

Many counts were recorded for this clonotype. This chain connects TRBV19 to TRBJ1-5; no reliable D call. Germline V gene sequence: CDR1 LNHDA, CDR2 SQIVND (reference sequence). The V and J ends lost 1 base and 4 bases respectively, with 2 bases between them. The CDR3 has 12 amino acids. The CDR3 coding sequence is TGTGCCAGTAGTATAGGTAATCAGCCCCAGCATTTT. Translation gives CASSIGNQPQHF. The full variable domain, rest sourced from reference TRBV19 and TRBJ1-5, is DGGITQSPKYLFRKEGQNVTLSCEQNLNHDAMYWYRQDPGQGLRLIYYSQIVNDFQKGDIAEGYSVSREKKESFPLTVTSAQKNPTAFYLCASSIGNQPQHFGDGTRLSIL.

As to this clonotype: A junction boundary mismatches the germline segment, possibly from a read error. V gene TRBV29-1 combines with J gene TRBJ2-2; D is ambiguous. The CDR3 runs 13 residues. Per germline, CDR1 SQVTM and CDR2 ANQGSEA. CDR3 nucleotide sequence: TGCAGCGTTGAAGGTGGCAGCTCCTACGAGCAGTTTTTT. Its protein is CSVEGGSSYEQFF.